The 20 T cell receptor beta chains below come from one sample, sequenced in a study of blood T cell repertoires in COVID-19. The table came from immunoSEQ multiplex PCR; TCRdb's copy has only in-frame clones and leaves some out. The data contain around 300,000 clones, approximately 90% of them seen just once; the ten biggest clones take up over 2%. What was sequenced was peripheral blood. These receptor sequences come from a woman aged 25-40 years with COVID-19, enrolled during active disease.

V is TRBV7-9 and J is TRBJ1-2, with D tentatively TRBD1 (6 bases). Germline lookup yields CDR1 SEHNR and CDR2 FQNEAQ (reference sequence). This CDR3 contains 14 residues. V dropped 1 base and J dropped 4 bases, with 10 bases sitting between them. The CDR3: CASSLDQGLYGYTF. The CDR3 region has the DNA TGTGCCAGCAGCTTAGACCAGGGGCTCTATGGCTACACCTTC.

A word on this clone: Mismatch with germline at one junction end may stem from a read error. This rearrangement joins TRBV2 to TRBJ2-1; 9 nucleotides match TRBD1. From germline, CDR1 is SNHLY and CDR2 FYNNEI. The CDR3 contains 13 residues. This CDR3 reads CVSRTGAHNEQFF. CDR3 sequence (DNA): TGCGTATCTCGGACAGGGGCCCACAATGAGCAGTTCTTC.

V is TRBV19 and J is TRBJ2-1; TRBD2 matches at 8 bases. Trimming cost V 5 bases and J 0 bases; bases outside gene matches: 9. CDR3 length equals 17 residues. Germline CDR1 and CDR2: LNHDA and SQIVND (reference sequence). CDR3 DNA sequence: TGTGCCAGTAGTCCTAGTAGCGGGACGAGCTCCTACAATGAGCAGTTCTTC. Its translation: CASSPSSGTSSYNEQFF.

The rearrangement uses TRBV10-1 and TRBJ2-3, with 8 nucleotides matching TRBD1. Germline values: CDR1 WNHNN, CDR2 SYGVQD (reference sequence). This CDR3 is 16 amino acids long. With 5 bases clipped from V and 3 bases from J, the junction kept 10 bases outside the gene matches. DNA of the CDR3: TGCGCCAGCAGTCCCGCACTGACAGGGGAGACAGATACGCAGTATTTT. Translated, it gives CASSPALTGETDTQYF.

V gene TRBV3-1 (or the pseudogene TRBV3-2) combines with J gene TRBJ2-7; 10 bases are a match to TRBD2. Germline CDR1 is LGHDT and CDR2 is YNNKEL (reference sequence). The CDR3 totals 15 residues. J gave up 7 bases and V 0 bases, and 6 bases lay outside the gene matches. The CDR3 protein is CASSQDFSSGREQYF. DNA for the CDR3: TGTGCCAGCAGCCAAGACTTCTCTAGCGGGAGAGAGCAGTACTTC.

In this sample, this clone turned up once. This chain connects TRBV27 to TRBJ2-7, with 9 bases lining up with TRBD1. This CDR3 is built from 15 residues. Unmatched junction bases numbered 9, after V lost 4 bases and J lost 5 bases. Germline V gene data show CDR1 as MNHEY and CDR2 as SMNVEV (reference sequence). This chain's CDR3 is CASSSARTGANEQYF. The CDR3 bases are TGTGCCAGCAGTTCGGCTCGGACAGGGGCCAACGAGCAGTACTTC.

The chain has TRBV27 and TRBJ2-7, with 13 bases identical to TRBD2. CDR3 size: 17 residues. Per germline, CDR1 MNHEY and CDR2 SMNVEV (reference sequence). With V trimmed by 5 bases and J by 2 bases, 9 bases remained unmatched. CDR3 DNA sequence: TGTGCCAGCAGTCGGACCCGGACTAGCGGGAGTACCTACGAGCAGTACTTC. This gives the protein CASSRTRTSGSTYEQYF.

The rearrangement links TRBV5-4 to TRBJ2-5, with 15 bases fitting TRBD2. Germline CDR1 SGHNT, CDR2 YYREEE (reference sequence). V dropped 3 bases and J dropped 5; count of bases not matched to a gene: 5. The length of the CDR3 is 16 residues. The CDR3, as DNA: TGTGCCAGCAGCTACGGACTAGCGGGAGGGAGTGAGACCCAGTACTTC. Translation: CASSYGLAGGSETQYF.

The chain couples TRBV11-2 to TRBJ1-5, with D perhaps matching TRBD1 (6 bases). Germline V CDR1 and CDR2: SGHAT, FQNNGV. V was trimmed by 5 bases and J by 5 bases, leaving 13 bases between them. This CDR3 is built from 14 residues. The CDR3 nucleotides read TGTGCCAGCAGCAAAGGGACAACACATCAGCCCCAGCATTTT. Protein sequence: CASSKGTTHQPQHF.

Written as DNA, the CDR3 is TGTGCCAGCAGCACTACAGATACGCAGTATTTT. Protein sequence: CASSTTDTQYF. The rearrangement uses TRBV5-4 and TRBJ2-3; D gene unclear. The germline gives CDR1 SGHNT, CDR2 YYREEE (reference sequence). The CDR3 length is 11 residues. The V gene lost 4 bases and the J gene lost 3 bases, with 3 bases spanning the gap.

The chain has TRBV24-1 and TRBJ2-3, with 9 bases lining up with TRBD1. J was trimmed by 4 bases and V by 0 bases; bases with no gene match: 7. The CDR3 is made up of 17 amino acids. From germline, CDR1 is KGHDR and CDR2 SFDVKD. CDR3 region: CATSDLAGTGFADTQYF. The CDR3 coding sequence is TGTGCCACCAGTGATTTGGCCGGGACAGGGTTTGCAGATACGCAGTATTTT.

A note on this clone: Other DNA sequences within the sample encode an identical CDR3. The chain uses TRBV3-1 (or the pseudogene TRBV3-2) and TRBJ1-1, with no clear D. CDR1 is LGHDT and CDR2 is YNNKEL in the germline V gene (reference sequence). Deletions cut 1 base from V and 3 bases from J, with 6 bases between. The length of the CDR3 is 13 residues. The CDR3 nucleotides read TGTGCCAGCAGCCAAGGCCGGGACACTGAAGCTTTCTTT. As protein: CASSQGRDTEAFF.

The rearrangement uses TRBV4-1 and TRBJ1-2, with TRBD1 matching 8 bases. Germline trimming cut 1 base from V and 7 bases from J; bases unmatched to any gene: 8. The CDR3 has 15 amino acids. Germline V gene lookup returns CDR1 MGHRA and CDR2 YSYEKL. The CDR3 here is CASSQGTGPRPGYTF. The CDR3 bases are TGCGCCAGCAGCCAAGGGACAGGGCCCCGGCCTGGCTACACCTTC.

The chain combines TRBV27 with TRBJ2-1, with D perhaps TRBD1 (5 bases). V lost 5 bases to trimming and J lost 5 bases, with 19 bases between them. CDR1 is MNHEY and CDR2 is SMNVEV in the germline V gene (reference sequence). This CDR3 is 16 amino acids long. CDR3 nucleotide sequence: TGTGCCAGCAGTGAGCAGACAGAAAACCTAAACAATGAGCAGTTCTTC. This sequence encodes CASSEQTENLNNEQFF.

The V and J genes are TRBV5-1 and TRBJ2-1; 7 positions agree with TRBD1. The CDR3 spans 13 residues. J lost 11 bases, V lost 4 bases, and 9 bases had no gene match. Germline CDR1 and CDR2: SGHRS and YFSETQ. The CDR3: CASSLELGQQQFF. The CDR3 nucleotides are TGCGCCAGCAGCCTAGAACTGGGACAGCAGCAGTTCTTC.

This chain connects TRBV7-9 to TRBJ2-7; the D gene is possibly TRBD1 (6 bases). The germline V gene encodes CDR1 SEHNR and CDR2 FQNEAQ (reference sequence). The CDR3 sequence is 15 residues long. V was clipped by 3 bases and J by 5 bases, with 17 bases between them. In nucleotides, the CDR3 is TGTGCCAGCAGCTTGGTCCCGACAGGAAGGAACGAGCAGTACTTC. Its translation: CASSLVPTGRNEQYF.

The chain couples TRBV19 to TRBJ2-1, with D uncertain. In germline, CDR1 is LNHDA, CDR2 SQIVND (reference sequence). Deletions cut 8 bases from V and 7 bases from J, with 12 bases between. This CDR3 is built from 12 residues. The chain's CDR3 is CASCDFTNEQFF. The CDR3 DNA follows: TGTGCCAGTTGTGACTTCACGAATGAGCAGTTCTTC.

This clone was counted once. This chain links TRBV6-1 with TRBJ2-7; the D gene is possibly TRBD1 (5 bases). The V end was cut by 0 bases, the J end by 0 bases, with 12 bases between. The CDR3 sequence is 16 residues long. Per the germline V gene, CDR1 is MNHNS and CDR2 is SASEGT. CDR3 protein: CASSEAVGAVSYEQYF. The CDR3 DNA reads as TGTGCCAGCAGTGAAGCGGTAGGGGCGGTCTCCTACGAGCAGTACTTC.

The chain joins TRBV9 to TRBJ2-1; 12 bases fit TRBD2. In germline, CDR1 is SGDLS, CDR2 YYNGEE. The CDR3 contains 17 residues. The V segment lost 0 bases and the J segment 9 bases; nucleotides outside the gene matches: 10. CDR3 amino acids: CASSVETSGGWAAEQFF. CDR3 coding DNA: TGTGCCAGCAGCGTAGAGACTAGCGGGGGTTGGGCGGCTGAGCAGTTCTTC.

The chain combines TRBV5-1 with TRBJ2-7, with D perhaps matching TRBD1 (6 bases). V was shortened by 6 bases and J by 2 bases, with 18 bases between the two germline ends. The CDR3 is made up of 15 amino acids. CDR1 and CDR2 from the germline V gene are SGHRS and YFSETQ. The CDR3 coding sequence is TGCGCCAGCAAGTCTATCACAGGGTACACCTACGAGCAGTACTTC. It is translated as CASKSITGYTYEQYF. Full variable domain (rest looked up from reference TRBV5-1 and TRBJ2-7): KAGVTQTPRYLIKTRGQQVTLSCSPISGHRSVSWYQQTPGQGLQFLFEYFSETQRNKGNFPGRFSGRQFSNSRSEMNVSTLELGDSALYLCASKSITGYTYEQYFGPGTRLTVT.